This entry is about one TCR beta chain. As yet, its antigen is unknown. This CDR3 has 18 residues. V was shortened by 0 bases and J by 3 bases, with 17 bases between the two germline ends. The germline CDR1 and CDR2 sequences are SNHLY and FYNNEI. Profiling relied on immunoSEQ multiplex PCR, and the TCRdb table lists in-frame clones only, not all of them. The sample records some 85,000 clones, approximately 90% being singletons. This specimen belongs to a study of graft-versus-host responses after intestinal transplantation. The wider study: Every transplant recipient was induced with anti-thymocyte globulin, then maintained on tacrolimus and steroids for two to four years. Study-wide findings and caveats: The recipient marrow held GvH clones, and some of them showed up first in ileum or blood. Circulating GvH clone levels at their peak were associated with HvG declines (early post-transplant). Individuals carrying graft-donor T cell macrochimerism showed high graft-versus-host to host-versus-graft clonal ratios in allografts.

The sequence was obtained from a human donor who was the organ donor for an intestinal transplant. This material consisted of unstimulated CD8+ T cells sorted from spleen or lymph node cells, taken before transplant. The genes are TRBV2 and TRBJ2-2; TRBD1 might be the D (7 bases). The DNA of the CDR3 is TGTGCCAGCAGTGAAGCTGCGGAGGGGGCATTTGACACCGGGGAGCTGTTTTTT. This sequence encodes CASSEAAEGAFDTGELFF.